Shown below are 32 T cell receptor beta chains from a single sample sequenced in a study of PD-1 blockade in mismatch repair-deficient tumors. Here immunoSEQ multiplex PCR was the method, and the copy in TCRdb shows in-frame clones only, minus some. Found here are about 130,000 clones, about nine tenths of them singletons; the top ten hold about 11%. Source: peripheral blood, taken approximately 72 weeks after starting pembrolizumab. The receptors were gathered from an adult with mismatch repair-deficient cancer.

In this sample, this clone turned up once. V is TRBV10-3 and J is TRBJ2-1; TRBD2 agrees at 10 bases. V shed 2 bases and J 12 bases; nucleotides not matched to a gene: 4. In germline, CDR1 is ENHRY, CDR2 SYGVKD. CDR3 length equals 13 residues. In nucleotides, the CDR3 is TGTGCCATCAGTGAGGCTAGCGGGAGCTGGCAGTTCTTC. It encodes CAISEASGSWQFF.

This chain uses TRBV7-2 with TRBJ2-7; maybe TRBD2 (5 bases). This CDR3 region has 14 residues. CDR1 and CDR2 (germline): SGHTA, FQGNSA. Trimming took 3 bases from V and 4 from J, leaving 13 bases between them. CDR3 residues: CASSFSNSGYEQYF. The CDR3 nucleotides are TGTGCCAGCAGCTTCTCAAATTCGGGGTACGAGCAGTACTTC.

This chain connects TRBV7-6 to TRBJ2-7; no reliable D call. V was trimmed by 1 base and J by 2 bases, leaving 9 bases between them. CDR3 length equals 14 residues. Germline CDR1 reads SGHVS; CDR2 reads FNYEAQ. CDR3 region: CASSLEARTYEQYF. Here the CDR3 DNA reads TGTGCCAGCAGCTTAGAGGCTAGGACCTACGAGCAGTACTTC.

The rearrangement uses TRBV19 and TRBJ1-5, with D possibly TRBD1 on 5 matching bases. This CDR3 is built from 17 residues. Between the trimmed V and J ends, which lost 1 base and 0 bases, there was a span of 13 bases. The germline V gene encodes CDR1 LNHDA and CDR2 SQIVND (reference sequence). CDR3 loop: CASSIGGPQNSNQPQHF. CDR3 nucleotides: TGTGCCAGTAGTATAGGGGGACCTCAGAATAGCAATCAGCCCCAGCATTTT.

V usage is TRBV28 and J usage is TRBJ2-7, with D uncertain. CDR3 length: 11 amino acids. Trimming pared 5 bases from V and 2 bases from J, leaving 4 bases between. Germline lookup yields CDR1 MDHEN and CDR2 SYDVKM. The CDR3 DNA follows: TGTGCCAGCAGTGCAACCTACGAGCAGTACTTC. Translation: CASSATYEQYF.

This clone was observed a few times. The chain recombines TRBV7-8 with TRBJ1-1; TRBD1 might be the D (5 bases). Germline V gene lookup returns CDR1 SGHVS and CDR2 FQNEAQ. V lost 4 bases, J lost 2 bases, and 11 bases lay in between. The CDR3 contains 14 residues. The CDR3, as DNA: TGTGCCAGCAGCTCGGGACCGTCAAACACTGAAGCTTTCTTT. Its protein is CASSSGPSNTEAFF.

This sequence joins TRBV7-9 and TRBJ1-1, with no clear D. The ends were cut back, 3 bases at V and 3 bases at J, with 8 bases in the middle. The CDR3 loop spans 13 amino acids. Germline assignment: CDR1 SEHNR and CDR2 FQNEAQ (reference sequence). The CDR3 loop reads CASSFSADTEAFF. CDR3 coding DNA: TGTGCCAGCAGCTTTTCTGCGGACACTGAAGCTTTCTTT.

In nucleotides, the CDR3 is TGTGCCAGCAGCTTAGGGGACAGGGGGCCCTACGAGCAGTACTTC. Translated, it gives CASSLGDRGPYEQYF. V gene TRBV11-2 combines with J gene TRBJ2-7, with 12 nucleotides matching TRBD1. The CDR3 contains 15 residues. The germline CDR1 and CDR2 sequences are SGHAT and FQNNGV. V was clipped by 1 base and J by 2 bases; unmatched bases: 0.

CDR3 DNA: TGTGCCTGGAGCTTAGAGTATAGCAATCAGCCCCAGCATTTT. Its protein is CAWSLEYSNQPQHF. The genes are TRBV30 and TRBJ1-5; D is undetermined. CDR3 length equals 14 residues. V lost 3 bases and J 0 bases, leaving 9 bases between the germline ends. Germline V CDR1 and CDR2: GTSNPN, SVGIG (reference sequence).

This clone came up a few times. The chain couples TRBV11-2 to TRBJ1-2; 7 positions match TRBD1. J gave up 5 bases and V 1 base, and 7 bases lay outside the gene matches. This CDR3 comprises 15 residues. Germline V lookup: CDR1 SGHAT, CDR2 FQNNGV. The CDR3: CASSLAAGGLYGYTF. The CDR3 DNA sequence: TGTGCCAGCAGCTTAGCGGCAGGGGGGCTATATGGCTACACCTTC.

V usage is TRBV4-1 and J usage is TRBJ1-1, with 8 bases fitting TRBD1. This CDR3 comprises 15 residues. Germline CDR1 and CDR2: MGHRA and YSYEKL. Trimming took 4 bases from V and 7 from J; bases not matched to a gene: 11. The DNA for the CDR3 is TGCGCCAGCAGCCGGACACGACAGGGGCGTATTGAAGCTTTCTTT. It yields the protein CASSRTRQGRIEAFF.

V usage is TRBV7-9 and J usage is TRBJ2-3, with D unresolved. Germline lookup yields CDR1 SEHNR and CDR2 FQNEAQ (reference sequence). The CDR3 length is 10 residues. Trimming left V 11 bases short and J 4 bases short, with 7 bases between. The CDR3 region is CALASDTQYF. In DNA, the CDR3 is TGTGCCTTAGCCTCAGATACGCAGTATTTT.

This clone was counted once. This rearrangement joins TRBV7-9 to TRBJ2-7; weak D call: TRBD2 (5 bases). V dropped 1 base and J dropped 2 bases, with 12 bases sitting between them. CDR1 and CDR2 (germline): SEHNR, FQNEAQ (reference sequence). The CDR3 has 15 amino acids. For the CDR3, the DNA is TGTGCCAGCAGCTTAGATTCGGGGAAACCCTACGAGCAGTACTTC. Translating gives CASSLDSGKPYEQYF.

J is TRBJ2-3 and V is TRBV7-6; a possible D gene is TRBD2 (5 bases). CDR1 is SGHVS, CDR2 FNYEAQ, per germline. The V end lost 4 bases, the J end lost 4 bases, and 12 bases lay between the germline ends. The length of the CDR3 is 14 residues. The CDR3 region has the DNA TGTGCCAGCAGCTCAGCCGGGGAAGCAGATACGCAGTATTTT. This codes for CASSSAGEADTQYF.

The chain employs TRBV6-5 and TRBJ1-1; D call uncertain. The CDR3 is 11 amino acids. CDR1 and CDR2 from the germline V gene are MNHEY and SVGAGI. Between the trimmed V and J ends, which lost 2 bases and 5 bases, there was a span of 3 bases. Here the CDR3 reads CASSYRTEAFF. The CDR3 DNA is TGTGCCAGCAGTTACAGAACTGAAGCTTTCTTT.

This rearrangement joins TRBV27 to TRBJ2-3; 8 nucleotides match TRBD2. V lost 5 bases and J lost 6; bases outside the gene matches: 10. The CDR3 sequence is 15 residues long. CDR1 MNHEY and CDR2 SMNVEV come from the germline V gene (reference sequence). CDR3 bases: TGTGCCAGCAGTCAAGCGGGAGAGAGATCGGATACGCAGTATTTT. Encoded protein: CASSQAGERSDTQYF.

This clone was observed a single time. The CDR3 DNA reads as TGCGCCAGCAGCTTCGAGGTCAGGGACACAGATACGCAGTATTTT. Its protein is CASSFEVRDTDTQYF. This chain links TRBV5-1 with TRBJ2-3; possible D gene TRBD1, 5 bases. The germline V gene has CDR1 SGHRS and CDR2 YFSETQ. There are 15 residues in the CDR3. Trimming shortened V by 2 bases and J by 2 bases, and 12 bases separated the two germline ends.

V and J are TRBV9 and TRBJ2-1, with D uncertain. This CDR3 region has 14 residues. Between the trimmed V and J ends, which lost 0 bases and 2 bases, there was a span of 6 bases. The germline CDR1 and CDR2 sequences are SGDLS and YYNGEE. The CDR3 DNA is TGTGCCAGCAGCGTAGTAGCCACCTACAATGAGCAGTTCTTC. It translates to CASSVVATYNEQFF.

V and J are TRBV6-1 and TRBJ2-7, with 7 bases aligning to TRBD1. Trimming took 3 bases from V and 6 from J; bases not matched to a gene: 8. This CDR3 has 14 residues. Looked up from germline, CDR1 is MNHNS and CDR2 is SASEGT. The CDR3 nucleotides read TGTGCCAGCAGTGATCGGGACAGACGGAGCGAGCAGTACTTC. Residues: CASSDRDRRSEQYF.

The rearrangement uses TRBV27 and TRBJ2-4; 9 bases are shared with TRBD2. This CDR3 is 16 amino acids long. Germline V gene lookup returns CDR1 MNHEY and CDR2 SMNVEV (reference sequence). J lost 0 bases, V lost 5 bases, and 5 bases had no gene match. The CDR3 is CASSPLAGLAKNIQYF. In DNA form, the CDR3 reads TGTGCCAGCAGTCCCCTAGCGGGACTAGCCAAAAACATTCAGTACTTC.

V is TRBV11-2 and J is TRBJ2-1; D is uncertain. The CDR3 extends over 16 amino acids. The germline CDR1 and CDR2 sequences are SGHAT and FQNNGV. Trimming removed 2 bases at V and 0 bases at J, with 11 bases between. The CDR3: CASSLSGPSSYNEQFF. CDR3 nucleotides: TGTGCCAGCAGCTTATCCGGCCCGAGCTCCTACAATGAGCAGTTCTTC.

The chain links TRBV18 to TRBJ2-1; TRBD1 matches 8 bases. There are 16 residues in the CDR3. Germline V gene sequence: CDR1 KGHSH, CDR2 LQKENI. Losses at the gene ends were 6 bases for V and 4 bases for J; bases not matched to a gene: 11. The DNA of the CDR3 is TGTGCCAGCTCGAACGACTGGGGACAGGATTACAATGAGCAGTTCTTC. It encodes CASSNDWGQDYNEQFF. Filled out from reference TRBV18 and TRBJ2-1, the complete variable domain reads NAGVMQNPRHLVRRRGQEARLRCSPMKGHSHVYWYRQLPEEGLKFMVYLQKENIIDESGMPKERFSAEFPKEGPSILRIQQVVRGDSAAYFCASSNDWGQDYNEQFFGPGTRLTVL.

The rearrangement links TRBV9 to TRBJ1-4; D might be TRBD1 (5 bases). Germline-derived CDR1 and CDR2 are SGDLS and YYNGEE. The CDR3 length is 15 residues. Trimming shortened V by 4 bases and J by 3 bases, and 13 bases separated the two germline ends. The CDR3 reads CASSSGTGPNEKLFF. The CDR3 bases are TGTGCCAGCAGCTCCGGGACCGGACCTAATGAAAAACTGTTTTTT.

CDR3 DNA: TGTGCCAGTAGAATGGGGAATCAGCCCCAGCATTTT. Amino acids: CASRMGNQPQHF. The J gene is TRBJ1-5, the V gene TRBV19, with D uncertain. The CDR3 sequence is 12 residues long. Trimming shortened V by 6 bases and J by 4 bases, and 7 bases separated the two germline ends. CDR1 is LNHDA and CDR2 is SQIVND in the germline V gene (reference sequence).

This clone was recorded only once. The rearrangement links TRBV7-9 to TRBJ1-1, with 7 bases that match TRBD1. CDR3 size: 14 residues. V trimming: 5 bases; J trimming: 5 bases; junction bases outside the gene matches: 8. Per the germline V gene, CDR1 is SEHNR and CDR2 is FQNEAQ (reference sequence). CDR3 sequence reads: CASSRTGVRTEAFF. The CDR3 DNA reads TGTGCCAGCAGCCGAACAGGGGTACGGACTGAAGCTTTCTTT.

This rearrangement joins TRBV6-4 to TRBJ2-1; D not certain. V was shortened by 4 bases and J by 4 bases, with 8 bases between the two germline ends. The germline V gene encodes CDR1 MRHNA and CDR2 SNTAGT. This CDR3 is built from 13 residues. As DNA, the CDR3 is TGTGCCAGCAGTGTCTCGGAGTACAATGAGCAGTTCTTC. Protein: CASSVSEYNEQFF.

This clone was detected once. The chain combines TRBV29-1 with TRBJ2-7, with 8 bases fitting TRBD2. V lost 4 bases, J lost 0 bases, and 11 bases stayed unmatched. Germline V gene lookup returns CDR1 SQVTM and CDR2 ANQGSEA. This CDR3 has 16 amino acids. The CDR3, as DNA: TGCAGCGTTGTAGGGTTAGCGGGGAGGGCCTCCTACGAGCAGTACTTC. Its protein product is CSVVGLAGRASYEQYF.

The genes are TRBV5-6 and TRBJ2-1; 8 bases agree with TRBD1. The CDR3 covers 15 residues. Trimming at V came to 0 bases and at J to 2 bases, leaving 1 base not matched to a gene. In germline, CDR1 is SGHDT, CDR2 YYEEEE. DNA for the CDR3: TGTGCCAGCAGCTTGGCGACAGGGGCCTACAATGAGCAGTTCTTC. This translates into CASSLATGAYNEQFF.

This clone was observed a handful of times. This chain joins TRBV27 and TRBJ2-7; a possible D gene is TRBD1 (6 bases). Germline V gives CDR1 MNHEY, CDR2 SMNVEV (reference sequence). The germline V and J ends were trimmed by 6 bases and 3 bases, with 12 bases remaining between them. The CDR3 extends over 13 amino acids. This chain's CDR3 is CASRPGEYYEQYF. The CDR3, as DNA: TGTGCCAGCAGGCCAGGGGAATACTACGAGCAGTACTTC.

The chain recombines TRBV2 with TRBJ2-1; D uncertain. The V gene's germline CDR1 is SNHLY and CDR2 FYNNEI. V lost 1 base, J lost 0 bases, and 7 bases lay in between. The CDR3 extends over 15 amino acids. CDR3: CASSEDWSSYNEQFF. The CDR3 DNA sequence: TGTGCCAGCAGTGAAGATTGGAGCTCCTACAATGAGCAGTTCTTC.

The chain links TRBV7-9 to TRBJ1-1; no clear D gene. Looked up from germline, CDR1 is SEHNR and CDR2 is FQNEAQ (reference sequence). This CDR3 contains 15 residues. The V gene lost 5 bases and the J gene lost 1 base, with 14 bases spanning the gap. This CDR3 is CASSTTIDGNTEAFF. The CDR3 coding sequence is TGTGCCAGCAGCACCACCATTGACGGGAACACTGAAGCTTTCTTT.

The rearrangement uses TRBV5-1 and TRBJ2-3; 15 nucleotides align to TRBD2. The CDR3 covers 17 residues. The V segment lost 3 bases and the J segment 1 base; nucleotides outside the gene matches: 3. CDR1 and CDR2 (germline): SGHRS, YFSETQ. CDR3 sequence: CASSSGLAGGRTDTQYF. In DNA form, the CDR3 reads TGCGCCAGCAGCTCGGGACTAGCGGGGGGCCGCACAGATACGCAGTATTTT.